The source of this T cell receptor (beta chain) is a study of beta chain features in type 1 diabetes (dated by TCRdb to about 2018). As for the study more broadly: Mean age, gender distribution, total cell number and subset yield did not differ between patients and healthy donors. Naive and central memory subsets were obtained from all 30 or so donors, but regulatory and stem cell-like memory subsets were isolated from only 8 patients and roughly eight healthy donors. A total of approximately 99,000,000 sorted cells were examined across all samples, and RNA yield correlated strongly with the number of cells per subset. The study compared the TCRB repertoires of sorted circulating CD4+ T cell subsets in recently diagnosed type 1 diabetes patients with those in matched healthy donors. General study outcomes and caveats: Because cDNA rather than genomic DNA was sequenced, highly expressing activated cells could have been over-represented, although no difference in activation and CD3 levels was found between groups. Naive, central memory and regulatory TCRB repertoires appeared to be more alike among patients than among healthy donors. HLA sub-analyses involved small numbers of individuals, so any influence of HLA type on TCRB rearrangement remained unresolved. At VDJ recombination sites, type 1 diabetes patients had fewer insertions and more deleted nucleotides, which implies abnormalities in thymic rearrangement. PCR may preferentially amplify shorter templates, but because patient and control samples were amplified and corrected together, any resulting skew would affect both groups equally. Type 1 diabetes patients showed a moderate but significant shortening of TCRB CDR3 length in all four CD4+ subsets.

CDR1 SGHVS and CDR2 FQNEAQ were looked up in the germline V gene. The germline ends are 17 bases apart after V is trimmed by 2 bases and J by 2 bases. Counted from cysteine to phenylalanine, this CDR3 has 17 amino acids. Only the CDR3 region is kept as DNA, spanning 51 bases read in frame from base 1. From each donor, a single peripheral blood sample of about 110 mL on average was drawn into heparinised tubes. Using a panel that included CD45RO, CCR7, CD25, CD127, CD95 and CD27, naive, central memory, regulatory and stem cell-like memory CD4+ T cells were sorted on a BD FACSAria II. Purity was above 95% for every sorted population. Right away, PBMCs were isolated by Lymphoprep density gradient centrifugation and were stained directly, with no culture step. So that batch effects would be minimized, each experiment stained and sorted samples in pairs, pairing one healthy donor with one patient. The High Capacity cDNA Reverse Transcription Kit was used to reverse transcribe all of the isolated RNA, meaning that expressed TCRB transcripts were what got sequenced. Deep immunoSEQ sequencing was applied to naive, central memory and regulatory T cell samples, giving an average of about 3.8 million total reads per sample. Sorted cells were lysed in RLT buffer, and RNA was extracted using DNase-treated RNeasy Micro or Mini kits according to cell number. To prevent cross-contamination, each cell subset was processed individually, whereas patient and healthy donor samples were processed jointly. TCRB sequences were amplified from cDNA with the immunoSEQ multiplex PCR, producing 87-bp fragments spanning the CDR3 region. Amplicons were sequenced on the Illumina HiSeq platform. The paper's data handling went like this. PCR bias was computationally corrected using synthetic template baselines, reads within Hamming distance 2 were collapsed, and singletons that could not be merged were discarded. Reads were aligned against IMGT to assign V, D and J genes, CDR3 length and insertions or deletions at six rearrangement sites. Within each subset, clonotype counts were normalized to sorted cell number, and only after that were true diversity and Gini coefficients computed with the tcR R package. The overlap coefficient, calculated on TCRB nucleotide sequences, was used to measure repertoire sharing. Out-of-frame TCRB sequences from naive cells were analyzed as a proxy for the pre-selection repertoire. Sourced from immuneACCESS, this table was stored by TCRdb with only in-frame sequences that have V and J called. A share of the clones is absent; for the studies checked, an unresolved V gene accounts for under half, and the remainder has no known explanation. The D gene and trimming were derived from the DNA, and the V and J assignments and clone size from that table. Here the sample has some 270,000 clones; around 9.9% occur a single time. Approximately 0.017% of the sample is taken by the ten largest.

Remarks on this clone: What this receptor recognizes is not known. One base away there is no much larger clone; base qualities are not given.

The origin of this receptor is a man in his thirties or forties with type 1 diabetes. This chain is built from TRBV7-8 and TRBJ2-3; TRBD2 is possibly the D segment (6 matching bases). The material sequenced was naive CD4+ T cells from blood. This sample's cell subset or site label indicates: true naive CD4+ T cells. This receptor carries the CDR3 CASSLPKGRWATDTQYF. The DNA sequence reads TGTGCCAGCAGCTTACCCAAGGGGAGGTGGGCCACAGATACGCAGTATTTT. The full variable domain, with segments outside the CDR3 supplied by the reference TRBV7-8 and TRBJ2-3 proteins, appears as GAGVSQSPRYKVAKRGQDVALRCDPISGHVSLFWYQQALGQGPEFLTYFQNEAQLDKSGLPSDRFFAERPEGSVSTLKIQRTQQEDSAVYLCASSLPKGRWATDTQYFGPGTRLTVL.